The clone carrying this T cell receptor beta chain came up many times. These data are taken from a study of early T cells in non-severe SARS-CoV-2 infection. The J segment lost 3 bases and the V segment lost 4 bases, leaving 5 bases of the junction unmatched. The CDR3 contains 13 residues. Germline CDR1 SQVTM, CDR2 ANQGSEA. TCRdb re-derived calls from the 5' RACE reads in MiXCR, one entry per CDR3 protein. The sample shows about 70,000 distinct CDR3 sequences, under 15% of them seen only once. The chain employs TRBV29-1 and TRBJ2-7; 8 bases map to TRBD1. The specimen sequenced was whole blood. This TCR was sampled from an adult who was a healthcare worker with PCR-confirmed SARS-CoV-2 infection or an uninfected control (not recorded which). The CDR3 here is CSVVPTGVYEQYF. CDR3 nucleotides: TGCAGCGTTGTCCCGACAGGGGTCTACGAGCAGTACTTC.